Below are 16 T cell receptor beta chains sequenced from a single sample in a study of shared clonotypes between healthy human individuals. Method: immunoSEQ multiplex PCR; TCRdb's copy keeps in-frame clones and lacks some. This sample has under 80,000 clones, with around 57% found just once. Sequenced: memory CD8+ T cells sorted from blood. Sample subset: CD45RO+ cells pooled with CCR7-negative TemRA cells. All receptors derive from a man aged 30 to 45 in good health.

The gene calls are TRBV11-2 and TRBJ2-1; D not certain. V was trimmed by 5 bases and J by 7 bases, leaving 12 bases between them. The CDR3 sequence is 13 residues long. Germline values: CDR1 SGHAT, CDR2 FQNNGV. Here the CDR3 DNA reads TGTGCCAGCAGCCCCAACCGAGAGAATGAGCAGTTCTTC. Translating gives CASSPNRENEQFF.

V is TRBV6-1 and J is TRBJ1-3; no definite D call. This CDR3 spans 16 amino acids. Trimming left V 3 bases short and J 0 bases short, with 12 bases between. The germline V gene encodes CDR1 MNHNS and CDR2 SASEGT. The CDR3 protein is CASSDGPGGSGNTIYF. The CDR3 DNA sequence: TGTGCCAGCAGTGATGGCCCGGGCGGCTCTGGAAACACCATATATTTT.

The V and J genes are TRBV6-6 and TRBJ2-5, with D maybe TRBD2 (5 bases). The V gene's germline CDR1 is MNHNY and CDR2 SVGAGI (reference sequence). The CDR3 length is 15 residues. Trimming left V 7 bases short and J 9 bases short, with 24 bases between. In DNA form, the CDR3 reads TGTGCCAGCAAAATGATGAGGGATGGGGTTACGGCCCAGTACTTC. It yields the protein CASKMMRDGVTAQYF.

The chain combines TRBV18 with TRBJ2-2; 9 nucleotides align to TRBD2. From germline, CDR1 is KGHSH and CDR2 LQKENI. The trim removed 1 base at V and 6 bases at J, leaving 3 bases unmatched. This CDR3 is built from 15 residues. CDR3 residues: CASSPRGRGAGELFF. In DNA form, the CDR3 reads TGTGCCAGCTCACCACGCGGGAGGGGCGCCGGGGAGCTGTTTTTT.

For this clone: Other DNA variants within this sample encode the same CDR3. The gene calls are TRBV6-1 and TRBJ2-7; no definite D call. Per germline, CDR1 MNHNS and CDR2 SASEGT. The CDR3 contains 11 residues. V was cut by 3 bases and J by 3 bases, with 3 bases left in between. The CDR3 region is CASSENYEQYF. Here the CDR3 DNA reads TGTGCCAGCAGTGAGAACTACGAGCAGTACTTC.

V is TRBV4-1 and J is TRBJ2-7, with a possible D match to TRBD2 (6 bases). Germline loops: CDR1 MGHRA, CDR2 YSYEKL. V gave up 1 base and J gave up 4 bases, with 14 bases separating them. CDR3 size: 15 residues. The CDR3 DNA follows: TGCGCCAGCAGCCAAGGGGCGGGACCAGGGTACGAGCAGTACTTC. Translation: CASSQGAGPGYEQYF.

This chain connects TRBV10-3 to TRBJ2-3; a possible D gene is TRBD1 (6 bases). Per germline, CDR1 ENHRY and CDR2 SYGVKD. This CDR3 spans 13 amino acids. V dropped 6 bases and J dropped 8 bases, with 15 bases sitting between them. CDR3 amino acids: CAIRAGEDTTQYF. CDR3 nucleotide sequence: TGTGCCATCAGGGCAGGGGAAGATACTACGCAGTATTTT.

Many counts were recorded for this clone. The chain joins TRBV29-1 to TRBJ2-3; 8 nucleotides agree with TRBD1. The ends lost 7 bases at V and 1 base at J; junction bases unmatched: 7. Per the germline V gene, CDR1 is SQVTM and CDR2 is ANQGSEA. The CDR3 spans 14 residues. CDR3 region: CSAMGQVRTDTQYF. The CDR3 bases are TGCAGCGCCATGGGACAGGTGCGCACAGATACGCAGTATTTT.

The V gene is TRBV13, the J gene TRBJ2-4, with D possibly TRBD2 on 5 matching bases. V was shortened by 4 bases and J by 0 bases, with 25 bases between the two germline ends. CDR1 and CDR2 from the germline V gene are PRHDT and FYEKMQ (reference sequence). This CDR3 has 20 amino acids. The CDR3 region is CASSSSWAFGRFVAKNIQYF. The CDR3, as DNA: TGTGCCAGCAGCTCCTCCTGGGCGTTTGGGAGATTTGTAGCCAAAAACATTCAGTACTTC.

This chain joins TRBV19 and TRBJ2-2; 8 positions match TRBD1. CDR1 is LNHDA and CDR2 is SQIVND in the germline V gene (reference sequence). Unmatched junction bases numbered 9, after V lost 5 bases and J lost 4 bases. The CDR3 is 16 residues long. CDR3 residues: CASSLTGGLGTGELFF. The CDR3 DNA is TGTGCCAGTAGTCTCACAGGGGGATTGGGCACCGGGGAGCTGTTTTTT.

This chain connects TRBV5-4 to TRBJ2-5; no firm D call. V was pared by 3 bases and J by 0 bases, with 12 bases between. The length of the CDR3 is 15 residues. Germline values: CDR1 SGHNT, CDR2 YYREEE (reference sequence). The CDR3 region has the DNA TGTGCCAGCAGCTCCCCGGGTAGGGACCAAGAGACCCAGTACTTC. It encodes CASSSPGRDQETQYF.

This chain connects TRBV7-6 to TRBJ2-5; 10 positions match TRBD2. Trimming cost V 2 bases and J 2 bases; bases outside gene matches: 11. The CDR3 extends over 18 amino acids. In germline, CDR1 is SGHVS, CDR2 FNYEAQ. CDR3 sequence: CASSLPLAGELRQETQYF. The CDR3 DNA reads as TGTGCCAGCAGCTTACCGCTAGCGGGAGAGTTGCGGCAAGAGACCCAGTACTTC. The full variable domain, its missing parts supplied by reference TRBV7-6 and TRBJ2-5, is GAGVSQSPRYKVTKRGQDVALRCDPISGHVSLYWYRQALGQGPEFLTYFNYEAQQDKSGLPNDRFSAERPEGSISTLTIQRTEQRDSAMYRCASSLPLAGELRQETQYFGPGTRLLVL.

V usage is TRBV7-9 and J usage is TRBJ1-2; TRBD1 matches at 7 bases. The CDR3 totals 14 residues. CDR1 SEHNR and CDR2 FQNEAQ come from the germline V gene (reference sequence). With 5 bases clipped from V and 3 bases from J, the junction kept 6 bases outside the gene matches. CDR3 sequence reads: CASSVPGQHYGYTF. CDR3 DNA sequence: TGTGCCAGCAGCGTACCGGGACAGCACTATGGCTACACCTTC.

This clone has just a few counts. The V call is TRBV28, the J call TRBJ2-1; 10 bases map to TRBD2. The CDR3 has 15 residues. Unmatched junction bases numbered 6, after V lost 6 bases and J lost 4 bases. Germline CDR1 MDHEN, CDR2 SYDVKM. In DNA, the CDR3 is TGTGCCAGCAGCCTCCTAGCGGGAGTGTACAATGAGCAGTTCTTC. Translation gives CASSLLAGVYNEQFF.

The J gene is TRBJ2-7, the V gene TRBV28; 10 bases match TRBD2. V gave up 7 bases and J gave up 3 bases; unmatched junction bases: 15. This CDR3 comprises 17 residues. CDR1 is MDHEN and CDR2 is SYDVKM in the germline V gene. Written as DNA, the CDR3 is TGTGCCAGCAATCAGGCACTAGCGGGGCCAAATGGCTACGAGCAGTACTTC. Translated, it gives CASNQALAGPNGYEQYF.

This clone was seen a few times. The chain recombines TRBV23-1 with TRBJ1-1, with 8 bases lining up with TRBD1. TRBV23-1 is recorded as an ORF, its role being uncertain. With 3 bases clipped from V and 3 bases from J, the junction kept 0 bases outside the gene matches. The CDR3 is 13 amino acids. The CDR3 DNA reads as TGCGCCAGCAGTCACAGGGGGCACACTGAAGCTTTCTTT. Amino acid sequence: CASSHRGHTEAFF.